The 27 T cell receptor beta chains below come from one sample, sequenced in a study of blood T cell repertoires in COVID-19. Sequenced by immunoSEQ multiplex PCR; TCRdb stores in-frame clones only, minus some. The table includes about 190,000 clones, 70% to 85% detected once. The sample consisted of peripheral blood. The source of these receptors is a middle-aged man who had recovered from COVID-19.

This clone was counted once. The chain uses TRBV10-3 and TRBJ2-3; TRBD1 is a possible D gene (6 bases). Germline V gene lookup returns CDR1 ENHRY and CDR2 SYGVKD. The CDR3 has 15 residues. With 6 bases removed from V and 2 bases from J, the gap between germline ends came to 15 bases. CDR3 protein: CAIRPTGHPTDTQYF. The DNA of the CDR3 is TGTGCCATCAGGCCCACGGGACACCCCACAGATACGCAGTATTTT.

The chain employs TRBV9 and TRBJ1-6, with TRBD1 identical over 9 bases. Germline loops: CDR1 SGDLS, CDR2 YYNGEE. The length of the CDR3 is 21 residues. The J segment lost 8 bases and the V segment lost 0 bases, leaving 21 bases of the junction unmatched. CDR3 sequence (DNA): TGTGCCAGCAGCGTAGTGTCTATTGTAACAGGGGGCCGATATGGATATTCACCCCTCCACTTT. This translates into CASSVVSIVTGGRYGYSPLHF.

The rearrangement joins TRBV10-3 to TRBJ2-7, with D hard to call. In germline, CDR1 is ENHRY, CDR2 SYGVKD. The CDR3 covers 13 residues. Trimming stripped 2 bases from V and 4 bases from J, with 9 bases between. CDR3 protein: CAISEPGGYEQYF. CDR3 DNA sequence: TGTGCCATCAGTGAGCCAGGTGGTTACGAGCAGTACTTC.

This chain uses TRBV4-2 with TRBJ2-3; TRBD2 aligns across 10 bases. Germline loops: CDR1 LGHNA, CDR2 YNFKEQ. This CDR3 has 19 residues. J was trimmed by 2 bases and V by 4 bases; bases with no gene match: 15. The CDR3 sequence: CASSRSGRVLSGFTDTQYF. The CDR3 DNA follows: TGTGCCAGCAGCCGAAGCGGGAGGGTTCTAAGTGGTTTCACAGATACGCAGTATTTT.

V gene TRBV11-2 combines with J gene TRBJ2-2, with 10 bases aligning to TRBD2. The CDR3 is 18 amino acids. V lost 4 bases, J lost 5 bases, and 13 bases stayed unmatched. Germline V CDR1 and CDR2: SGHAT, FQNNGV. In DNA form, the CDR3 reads TGTGCCAGCAGCTCAACAGCGGGAGGGCCGAGGGTTACCGGGGAGCTGTTTTTT. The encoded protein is CASSSTAGGPRVTGELFF.

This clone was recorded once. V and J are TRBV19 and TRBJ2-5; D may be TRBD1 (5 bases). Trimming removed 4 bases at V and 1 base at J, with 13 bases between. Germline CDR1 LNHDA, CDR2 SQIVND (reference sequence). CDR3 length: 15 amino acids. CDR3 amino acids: CASSTLDRTQETQYF. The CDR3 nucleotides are TGTGCCAGTAGTACCCTAGACAGAACCCAAGAGACCCAGTACTTC.

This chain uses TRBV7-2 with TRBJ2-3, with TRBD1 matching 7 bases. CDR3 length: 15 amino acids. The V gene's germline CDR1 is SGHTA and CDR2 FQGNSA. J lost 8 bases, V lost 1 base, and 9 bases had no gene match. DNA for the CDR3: TGTGCCAGCAGCTTAGAATTGCACCCAGGGGGTACGCAGTATTTT. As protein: CASSLELHPGGTQYF.

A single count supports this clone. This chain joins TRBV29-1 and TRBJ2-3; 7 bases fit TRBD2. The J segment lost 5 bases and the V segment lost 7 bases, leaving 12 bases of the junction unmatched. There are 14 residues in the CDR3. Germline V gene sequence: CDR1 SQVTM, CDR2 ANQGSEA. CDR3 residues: CSAPGLSRIDTQYF. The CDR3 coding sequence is TGCAGCGCCCCGGGACTATCGAGGATAGATACGCAGTATTTT.

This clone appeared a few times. CDR3 residues: CASSDPSGMSSYEQYF. The CDR3 DNA is TGTGCCAGCAGTGACCCTAGCGGGATGAGCTCCTACGAGCAGTACTTC. The rearrangement joins TRBV25-1 to TRBJ2-7, with 9 bases that match TRBD2. CDR3 size: 16 residues. With 3 bases clipped from V and 0 bases from J, the junction kept 6 bases outside the gene matches. From germline, CDR1 is MGHDK and CDR2 SYGVNS.

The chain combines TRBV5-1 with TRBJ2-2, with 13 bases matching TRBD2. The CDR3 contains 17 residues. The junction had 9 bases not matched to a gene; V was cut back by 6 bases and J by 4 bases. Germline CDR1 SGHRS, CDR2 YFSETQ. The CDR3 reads CASKIATSGRATGELFF. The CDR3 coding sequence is TGCGCCAGCAAGATAGCCACTAGCGGGAGGGCCACCGGGGAGCTGTTTTTT.

CDR3 residues: CATSLGLDYYEQYF. For the CDR3, the DNA is TGTGCCACCAGCTTGGGACTCGACTACTACGAGCAGTACTTC. The chain combines TRBV15 with TRBJ2-7, with a weak D call TRBD2 (6 bases). The CDR3 is 14 residues long. Trimming pared 5 bases from V and 3 bases from J, leaving 14 bases between. Germline values: CDR1 LNHNV, CDR2 YYDKDF (reference sequence).

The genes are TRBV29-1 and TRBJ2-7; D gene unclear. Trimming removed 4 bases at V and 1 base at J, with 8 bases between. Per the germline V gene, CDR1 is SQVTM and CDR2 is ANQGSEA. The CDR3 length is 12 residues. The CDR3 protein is CSVGASSYEQYF. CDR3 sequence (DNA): TGCAGCGTTGGGGCCTCATCCTACGAGCAGTACTTC.

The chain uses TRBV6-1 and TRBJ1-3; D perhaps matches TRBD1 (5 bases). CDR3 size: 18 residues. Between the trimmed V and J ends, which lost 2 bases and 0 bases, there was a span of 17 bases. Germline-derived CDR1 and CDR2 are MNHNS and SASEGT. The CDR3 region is CASSEPGVYKISGNTIYF. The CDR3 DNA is TGTGCCAGCAGTGAACCGGGGGTCTACAAGATCTCTGGAAACACCATATATTTT.

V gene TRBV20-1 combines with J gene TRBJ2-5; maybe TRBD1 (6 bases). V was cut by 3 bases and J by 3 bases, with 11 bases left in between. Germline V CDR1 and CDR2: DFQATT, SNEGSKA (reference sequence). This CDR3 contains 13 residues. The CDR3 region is CSASRTGKETQYF. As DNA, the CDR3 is TGCAGTGCTAGTAGAACAGGGAAAGAGACCCAGTACTTC.

The CDR3 loop reads CASMRAGGWNEQFF. In DNA form, the CDR3 reads TGTGCCAGCATGCGGGCGGGAGGATGGAATGAGCAGTTCTTC. The genes are TRBV2 and TRBJ2-1, with 8 bases aligning to TRBD2. The junction had 9 bases not matched to a gene; V was cut back by 7 bases and J by 7 bases. The CDR3 spans 14 residues. Germline V gene data show CDR1 as SNHLY and CDR2 as FYNNEI.

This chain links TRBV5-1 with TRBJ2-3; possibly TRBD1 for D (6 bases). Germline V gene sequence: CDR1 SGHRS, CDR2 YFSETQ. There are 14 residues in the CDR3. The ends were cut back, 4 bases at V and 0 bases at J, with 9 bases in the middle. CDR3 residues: CASSRQASTDTQYF. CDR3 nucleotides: TGCGCCAGCAGCCGACAGGCTAGCACAGATACGCAGTATTTT.

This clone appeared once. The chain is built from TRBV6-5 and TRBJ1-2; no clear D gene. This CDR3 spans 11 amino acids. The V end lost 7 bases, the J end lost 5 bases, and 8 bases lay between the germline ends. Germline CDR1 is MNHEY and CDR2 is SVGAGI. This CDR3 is CASTRGYGYTF. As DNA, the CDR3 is TGTGCCAGCACCCGAGGGTATGGCTACACCTTC.

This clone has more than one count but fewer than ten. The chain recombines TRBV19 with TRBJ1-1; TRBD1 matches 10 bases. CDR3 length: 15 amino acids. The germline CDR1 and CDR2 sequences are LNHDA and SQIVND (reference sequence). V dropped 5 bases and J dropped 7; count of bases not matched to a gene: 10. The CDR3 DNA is TGTGCCAGTAGTCCCCGGGGACAGGGGACGAGTGAAGCTTTCTTT. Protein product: CASSPRGQGTSEAFF. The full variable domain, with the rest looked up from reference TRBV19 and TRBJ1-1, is DGGITQSPKYLFRKEGQNVTLSCEQNLNHDAMYWYRQDPGQGLRLIYYSQIVNDFQKGDIAEGYSVSREKKESFPLTVTSAQKNPTAFYLCASSPRGQGTSEAFFGQGTRLTVV.

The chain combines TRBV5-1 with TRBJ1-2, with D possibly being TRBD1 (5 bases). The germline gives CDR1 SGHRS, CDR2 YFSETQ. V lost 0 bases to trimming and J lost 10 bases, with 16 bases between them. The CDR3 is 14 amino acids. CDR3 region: CASSLGGPGVVYTF. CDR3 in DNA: TGCGCCAGCAGCTTGGGTGGACCGGGGGTGGTCTACACCTTC.

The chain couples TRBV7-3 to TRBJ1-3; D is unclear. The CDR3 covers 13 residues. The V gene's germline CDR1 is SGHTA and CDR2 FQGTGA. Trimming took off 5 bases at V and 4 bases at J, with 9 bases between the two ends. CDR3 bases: TGTGCCAGCAGCCCGACGGGAGGAAACACCATATATTTT. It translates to CASSPTGGNTIYF.

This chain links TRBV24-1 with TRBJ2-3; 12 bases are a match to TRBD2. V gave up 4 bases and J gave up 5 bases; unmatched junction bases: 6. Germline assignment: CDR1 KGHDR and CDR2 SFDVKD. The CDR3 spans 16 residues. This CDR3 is CATSDQTSGSRDTQYF. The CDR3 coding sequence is TGTGCCACCAGTGACCAGACTAGCGGGAGCCGAGATACGCAGTATTTT.

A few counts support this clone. DNA of the CDR3: TGTGCCAGCCGGGGACAGGGGAGTGTTTCACCCCTCCACTTT. Its protein product is CASRGQGSVSPLHF. The gene calls are TRBV28 and TRBJ1-6; 10 positions agree with TRBD1. The CDR3 is 14 amino acids. Looked up from germline, CDR1 is MDHEN and CDR2 is SYDVKM. Trimming cost V 8 bases and J 9 bases; bases outside gene matches: 7. The whole variable domain, filled in from reference TRBV28 and TRBJ1-6, reads DVKVTQSSRYLVKRTGEKVFLECVQDMDHENMFWYRQDPGLGLRLIYFSYDVKMKEKGDIPEGYSVSREKKERFSLILESASTNQTSMYLCASRGQGSVSPLHFGNGTRLTVT.

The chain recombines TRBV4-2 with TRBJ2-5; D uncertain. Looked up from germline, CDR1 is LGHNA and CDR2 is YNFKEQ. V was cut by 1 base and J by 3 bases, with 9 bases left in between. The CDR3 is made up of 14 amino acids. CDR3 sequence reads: CASSQASGKETQYF. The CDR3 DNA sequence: TGTGCCAGCAGCCAAGCTAGTGGTAAAGAGACCCAGTACTTC.

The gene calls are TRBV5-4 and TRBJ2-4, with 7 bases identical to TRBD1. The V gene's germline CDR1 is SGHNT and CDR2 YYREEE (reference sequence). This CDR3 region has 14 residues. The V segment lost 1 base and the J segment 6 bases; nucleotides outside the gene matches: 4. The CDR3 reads CASSLRDSRNIQYF. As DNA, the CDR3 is TGTGCCAGCAGCTTGAGGGACAGCAGAAACATTCAGTACTTC. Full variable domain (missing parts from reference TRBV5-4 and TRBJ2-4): ETGVTQSPTHLIKTRGQQVTLRCSSQSGHNTVSWYQQALGQGPQFIFQYYREEENGRGNFPPRFSGLQFPNYSSELNVNALELDDSALYLCASSLRDSRNIQYFGAGTRLSVL.

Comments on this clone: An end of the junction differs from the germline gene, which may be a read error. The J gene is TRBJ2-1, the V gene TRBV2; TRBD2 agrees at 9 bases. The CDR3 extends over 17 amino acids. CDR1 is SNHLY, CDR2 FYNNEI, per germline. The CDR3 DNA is TGTGCCAGCAGGGAAGGGACTAGCCTATATTTATACAATGAGCAGTTCTTC. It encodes CASREGTSLYLYNEQFF.

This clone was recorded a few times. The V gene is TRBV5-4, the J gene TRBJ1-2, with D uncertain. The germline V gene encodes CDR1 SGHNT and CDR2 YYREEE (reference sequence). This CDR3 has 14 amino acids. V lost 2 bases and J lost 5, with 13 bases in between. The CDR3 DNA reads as TGTGCCAGCAGCTTAAGGCAGAGGGATTATGGCTACACCTTC. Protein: CASSLRQRDYGYTF.

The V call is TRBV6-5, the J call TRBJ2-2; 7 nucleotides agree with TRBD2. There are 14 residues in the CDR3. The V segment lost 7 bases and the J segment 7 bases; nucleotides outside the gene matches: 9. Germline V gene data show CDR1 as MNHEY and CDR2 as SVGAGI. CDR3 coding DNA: TGTGCCAGCACCTCAGCGGGAATCGACGGGGAGCTGTTTTTT. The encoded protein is CASTSAGIDGELFF.